Listed below are T cell receptor beta chains from one sample, sequenced in a study of blood T cell repertoires in COVID-19. The assay was immunoSEQ multiplex PCR, and TCRdb's table has in-frame clones only and misses some. There are about 370,000 clones in the sample; 70% to 90% occur only once, and 3% lies in the top ten. Sequencing was performed on peripheral blood. Every receptor here comes from a woman aged 25 to 39 with COVID-19, enrolled during active disease. Each CDR3 is given with its conserved first and last residue. D genes are given only for firm matches. Rows give clone size only sometimes, using once, few, many, or a class for an expanded clone.

clone_size,v_call,j_call,d_call,cdr3_aa,cdr3_nt
few,TRBV9,TRBJ2-2,TRBD1,CASSVDGQGPLELFF,TGTGCCAGCAGCGTAGATGGACAGGGGCCTTTGGAGCTGTTTTTT
.,TRBV5-1,TRBJ1-2,.,CASSSVGQGYGYTF,TGCGCCAGCAGCTCGGTGGGGCAGGGCTATGGCTACACCTTC
.,TRBV6-5,TRBJ1-2,.,CASRQGTYNYGYTF,TGTGCCAGCAGGCAAGGGACATACAACTATGGCTACACCTTC
.,TRBV6-5,TRBJ2-1,TRBD2,CASSSYAGVYNEQFF,TGTGCCAGCAGTTCCTACGCGGGGGTATACAATGAGCAGTTCTTC
.,TRBV13,TRBJ2-7,TRBD1,CASSLPTGGTYEQYF,TGTGCCAGCAGCTTACCGACAGGGGGTACCTACGAGCAGTACTTC
.,TRBV19,TRBJ2-5,.,CASSIVSRPETQYF,TGTGCCAGTAGTATAGTTAGCAGACCAGAGACCCAGTACTTC
.,TRBV28,TRBJ1-2,TRBD1,CASSFGTGARKGYTF,TGTGCCAGCAGTTTTGGGACAGGGGCGAGAAAAGGCTACACCTTC
.,TRBV19,TRBJ2-1,TRBD2,CASSPQPSGTSNEQFF,TGTGCCAGTAGTCCCCAACCCTCCGGGACTAGCAATGAGCAGTTCTTC
.,TRBV28,TRBJ2-7,.,CASSARVPDEQYF,TGTGCCAGCAGTGCCCGGGTCCCTGACGAGCAGTACTTC
once,TRBV6-6,TRBJ2-7,TRBD2,CASSYSAGGPYEQYF,TGTGCCAGCAGTTACTCGGCGGGGGGACCCTACGAGCAGTACTTC
.,TRBV19,TRBJ2-5,TRBD1,CASSAQGTGISSQYF,TGTGCCAGTAGTGCACAAGGGACAGGGATTTCGTCGCAGTACTTC
.,TRBV5-1,TRBJ1-3,TRBD1,CASSRDRKSSGNTIYF,TGCGCCAGCAGCAGGGACAGAAAGAGCTCTGGAAACACCATATATTTT
.,TRBV4-3,TRBJ2-7,TRBD2,CASSQGYSGGFYEQYF,TGCGCCAGCAGCCAAGGGTATAGCGGGGGGTTCTACGAGCAGTACTTC
once,TRBV7-2,TRBJ2-7,TRBD2,CASSSSGGGSYEQYF,TGTGCCAGCAGCTCGAGCGGCGGGGGCTCCTACGAGCAGTACTTC
.,TRBV7-2,TRBJ1-2,.,CASSSESRLYGYTF,TGTGCCAGCAGCTCGGAGTCAAGGTTGTATGGCTACACCTTC
.,TRBV5-1,TRBJ2-3,.,CASSLGLAPTDTQYF,TGCGCCAGCAGCTTGGGTCTGGCCCCCACAGATACGCAGTATTTT
.,TRBV28,TRBJ2-2,.,CASSLTGSVFF,TGTGCCAGCAGTTTGACGGGGTCGGTGTTTTTT
.,TRBV5-6,TRBJ1-4,TRBD1,CASSPTDRGNEKLFF,TGTGCCAGCAGCCCGACCGACAGGGGGAATGAAAAACTGTTTTTT
.,TRBV6-4,TRBJ2-5,TRBD2,CASSDEAGGPRETQYF,TGTGCCAGCAGTGACGAAGCGGGGGGCCCCCGGGAGACCCAGTACTTC
.,TRBV4-3,TRBJ2-6,.,CASSQEGHASGANVLTF,TGCGCCAGCAGCCAAGAGGGGCACGCCTCTGGGGCCAACGTCCTGACTTTC
few,TRBV9,TRBJ2-1,TRBD1,CASSTVPGGTEQFF,TGTGCCAGCAGCACGGTTCCAGGGGGCACTGAGCAGTTCTTC
.,TRBV7-6,TRBJ2-2,.,CASRPDYNTGELFF,TGTGCCAGCAGACCCGACTATAACACCGGGGAGCTGTTTTTT
.,TRBV3-1/TRBV3-2,TRBJ1-1,.,CASSLRRGQGSEAFF,TGTGCCAGCAGCCTCAGACGAGGGCAGGGGTCTGAAGCTTTCTTT
.,TRBV5-1,TRBJ2-6,TRBD2,CASSPAGGASGANVLTF,TGCGCCAGCAGCCCGGCCGGGGGGGCCTCTGGGGCCAACGTCCTGACTTTC
.,TRBV4-3,TRBJ1-1,.,CASSQDLYLGRIGAFF,TGCGCCAGCAGCCAAGACCTATATTTGGGGAGAATAGGAGCTTTCTTT
.,TRBV5-4,TRBJ2-1,.,CASSLHLLSGGNEQFF,TGTGCCAGCAGCCTGCACCTTTTGTCGGGTGGCAATGAGCAGTTCTTC
.,TRBV2,TRBJ2-5,TRBD1,CASSAGTVLPETQYF,TGTGCCAGCAGTGCCGGGACAGTATTACCAGAGACCCAGTACTTC
.,TRBV9,TRBJ2-5,TRBD2,CASSVAGGGVPETQYF,TGTGCCAGCAGCGTAGCCGGCGGGGGGGTCCCAGAGACCCAGTACTTC
.,TRBV2,TRBJ1-2,.,CASSPVYGYTF,TGTGCCAGCAGTCCCGTGTATGGCTACACCTTC
.,TRBV4-3,TRBJ2-2,.,CASSQFFQGYTGELFF,TGCGCCAGCAGCCAATTTTTCCAGGGGTACACCGGGGAGCTGTTTTTT
.,TRBV5-1,TRBJ1-6,.,CASSLGQGNSPLHF,TGCGCCAGCAGCTTGGGGCAGGGGAATTCACCCCTCCACTTT
.,TRBV28,TRBJ2-2,.,CASSPGQFTGELFF,TGTGCCAGCAGTCCAGGACAGTTCACCGGGGAGCTGTTTTTT
once,TRBV9,TRBJ1-4,TRBD1,CASSFSDRRNEKLFF,TGTGCCAGCAGCTTCTCGGACAGGCGTAATGAAAAACTGTTTTTT
.,TRBV3-1/TRBV3-2,TRBJ2-2,TRBD2,CASSQVTGGTGELFF,TGTGCCAGCAGCCAAGTGACGGGGGGCACCGGGGAGCTGTTTTTT
.,TRBV7-9,TRBJ1-2,.,CASSLLGREVDGYTF,TGTGCCAGCAGCTTACTCGGCAGGGAGGTAGATGGCTACACCTTC
.,TRBV19,TRBJ2-3,.,CASSMSQSTDTQYF,TGTGCCAGTAGTATGTCACAGAGCACAGATACGCAGTATTTT
once,TRBV18,TRBJ1-1,TRBD1,CASSLRQGANTEAFF,TGTGCCAGCTCCCTACGACAGGGGGCGAACACTGAAGCTTTCTTT
once,TRBV7-2,TRBJ2-2,TRBD1,CASSTNPTGTGGTGELFF,TGTGCCAGCAGCACCAATCCGACCGGGACAGGGGGTACCGGGGAGCTGTTTTTT
.,TRBV5-5,TRBJ1-5,.,CASSLQPGSEPQHF,TGTGCCAGCAGCTTGCAGCCAGGGTCGGAGCCCCAGCATTTT
.,TRBV28,TRBJ1-1,.,CASSLGAYKNTEAFF,TGTGCCAGCAGTTTAGGGGCCTACAAGAACACTGAAGCTTTCTTT
.,TRBV7-2,TRBJ2-1,TRBD2,CASSLEVSGNEQFF,TGTGCCAGCAGCTTAGAGGTTAGCGGGAATGAGCAGTTCTTC
.,TRBV27,TRBJ1-1,.,CASSGRGNTEAFF,TGTGCCAGCAGTGGAAGAGGGAACACTGAAGCTTTCTTT
few,TRBV11-3,TRBJ2-5,TRBD1,CASSADRGSETQYF,TGTGCCAGCAGCGCCGACAGGGGAAGTGAGACCCAGTACTTC
.,TRBV11-2,TRBJ2-2,.,CASSGVTGNTGELFF,TGTGCCAGCAGCGGTGTGACAGGGAACACCGGGGAGCTGTTTTTT
.,TRBV5-1,TRBJ1-6,.,CASSLGQAGSPLHF,TGCGCCAGCAGCTTGGGACAGGCGGGTTCACCCCTCCACTTT
once,TRBV7-9,TRBJ2-2,.,CASSYSGELFF,TGTGCCAGCAGCTATAGCGGGGAGCTGTTTTTT
.,TRBV9,TRBJ1-2,TRBD1,CASSGSTKQGNYGYTF,TGTGCCAGCAGCGGAAGTACAAAACAGGGGAACTATGGCTACACCTTC
.,TRBV9,TRBJ1-1,.,CASSAVRGLDTEAFF,TGTGCCAGCAGCGCGGTTAGGGGCTTGGACACTGAAGCTTTCTTT
.,TRBV3-1/TRBV3-2,TRBJ2-3,TRBD1,CASSLTLGGPDTQYF,TGTGCCAGCAGCCTAACCCTAGGGGGCCCAGATACGCAGTATTTT